The 21 T cell receptor beta chains below come from one sample, sequenced in a study of shared clonotypes between healthy human individuals. TCRdb's copy holds only in-frame clones and misses some; the assay was immunoSEQ multiplex PCR. The table lists 730,000 or so clones, more than 70% of them singletons. Material: memory CD4+ T cells sorted from blood. As to subset: CD45RA-negative fraction. These receptor sequences come from a woman aged 25 to 39 in good health.

This clone was detected once. The chain uses TRBV29-1 and TRBJ2-7; maybe TRBD1 (6 bases). Trimming shortened V by 2 bases and J by 7 bases, and 12 bases separated the two germline ends. Germline CDR1 is SQVTM and CDR2 is ANQGSEA. The CDR3 loop spans 12 amino acids. In DNA form, the CDR3 reads TGCAGCGTTGAACAGGGGACCCGGGAGCAGTACTTC. Protein: CSVEQGTREQYF.

The chain carries TRBV11-2 and TRBJ1-2; maybe TRBD1 (6 bases). Trimming removed 5 bases at V and 4 bases at J, with 14 bases between. Germline V gene lookup returns CDR1 SGHAT and CDR2 FQNNGV. The CDR3 contains 14 residues. The CDR3 sequence: CASSPQPGAYGYTF. Here the CDR3 DNA reads TGTGCCAGCAGCCCACAGCCAGGGGCCTATGGCTACACCTTC. Combining the CDR3 with reference TRBV11-2 and TRBJ1-2 gives the whole variable domain EAGVAQSPRYKIIEKRQSVAFWCNPISGHATLYWYQQILGQGPKLLIQFQNNGVVDDSQLPKDRFSAERLKGVDSTLKIQPAKLEDSAVYLCASSPQPGAYGYTFGSGTRLTVV.

Only a few counts were recorded for this clone. The CDR3 sequence: CASSLDRGSNEQFF. CDR3 DNA sequence: TGTGCCAGCAGCCTGGACAGGGGATCCAATGAGCAGTTCTTC. The gene calls are TRBV6-5 and TRBJ2-1; 9 bases align to TRBD1. In germline, CDR1 is MNHEY, CDR2 SVGAGI. V lost 6 bases, J lost 6 bases, and 6 bases stayed unmatched. The CDR3 is 14 residues long.

V gene TRBV15 combines with J gene TRBJ1-1; 8 bases are a match to TRBD1. V trimming: 2 bases; J trimming: 1 base; junction bases outside the gene matches: 3. The CDR3 has 15 amino acids. Germline V CDR1 and CDR2: LNHNV, YYDKDF (reference sequence). The CDR3: CATSRPGGRNTEAFF. Written as DNA, the CDR3 is TGTGCCACCAGCAGACCAGGGGGCCGGAACACTGAAGCTTTCTTT.

In the case of this clone: One base separates it from a far larger clone, so it is likely a read error. The chain is built from TRBV4-3 and TRBJ1-5; D is ambiguous. The CDR3 runs to 14 residues. Germline CDR1 reads LGHNA; CDR2 reads YSLEER. V shed 0 bases and J shed 1 base, with 4 bases lying between them. CDR3 loop: CASSQDESNQPQHF. DNA for the CDR3: TGCGCCAGCAGCCAAGATGAGAGCAATCAGCCCCAGCATTTT.

In this sample, this clone turned up once. The chain carries TRBV28 and TRBJ2-7, with D perhaps matching TRBD1 (6 bases). CDR1 MDHEN and CDR2 SYDVKM come from the germline V gene. Trimming stripped 9 bases from V and 4 bases from J, with 16 bases between. CDR3 size: 13 residues. CDR3: CASKKGDTYEQYF. The CDR3 region has the DNA TGTGCCAGTAAAAAGGGGGATACGTACGAGCAGTACTTC.

The chain's CDR3 is CASSKLAPEVSEQFF. CDR3 DNA: TGTGCCAGTAGTAAACTAGCGCCCGAGGTTTCTGAGCAGTTCTTC. This chain links TRBV19 with TRBJ2-1; 7 positions agree with TRBD2. The trim removed 4 bases at V and 9 bases at J, leaving 12 bases unmatched. This CDR3 contains 15 residues. Looked up from germline, CDR1 is LNHDA and CDR2 is SQIVND (reference sequence).

Concerning this clone: A much larger clone sits a single nucleotide away, making a read error possible. Other DNA sequences in this sample translate to the same CDR3. The chain employs TRBV5-1 and TRBJ2-3, with a weak D call TRBD2 (5 bases). CDR3 length equals 13 residues. V was shortened by 2 bases and J by 1 base, with 5 bases between the two germline ends. CDR1 and CDR2 from the germline V gene are SGHRS and YFSETQ. CDR3 in DNA: TGCGCCAGCAGCTTCGGGGGCACAGATACGCAGTATTTT. Protein sequence: CASSFGGTDTQYF.

The rearrangement joins TRBV6-5 to TRBJ1-4; TRBD1 aligns across 9 bases. With V trimmed by 7 bases and J by 8 bases, 5 bases remained unmatched. This CDR3 spans 13 amino acids. Germline CDR1 is MNHEY and CDR2 is SVGAGI. The CDR3 nucleotides read TGTGCCAGCAAACAGGGGGCTTTAGAAAAACTGTTTTTT. Its protein is CASKQGALEKLFF.

The V gene is TRBV19, the J gene TRBJ2-1; D is unclear. This CDR3 comprises 15 residues. CDR1 is LNHDA and CDR2 is SQIVND in the germline V gene (reference sequence). V lost 3 bases and J lost 10, with 19 bases in between. The CDR3 sequence is CASSISPTLLGEQFF. The CDR3 DNA reads as TGTGCCAGTAGTATCTCTCCGACCCTTCTAGGGGAGCAGTTCTTC.

This chain uses TRBV28 with TRBJ1-6; D gene ambiguous. This CDR3 region has 12 residues. V lost 2 bases, J lost 7 bases, and 3 bases lay in between. CDR1 is MDHEN and CDR2 is SYDVKM in the germline V gene. Written as DNA, the CDR3 is TGTGCCAGCAGTTTAGTCAATTCACCCCTCCACTTT. This encodes CASSLVNSPLHF.

Worth noting for this clone: This likely came from a read error, as a far larger clone is one base away. The chain carries TRBV11-2 and TRBJ1-1; a weak D match, TRBD1 (6 bases). Germline-derived CDR1 and CDR2 are SGHAT and FQNNGV. The V gene lost 5 bases and the J gene lost 1 base, with 8 bases spanning the gap. The CDR3 runs to 13 residues. The CDR3 loop is CASSRGQNTEAFF. The CDR3 coding sequence is TGTGCCAGCAGCAGGGGACAGAACACTGAAGCTTTCTTT.

The chain uses TRBV21-1 and TRBJ2-3; the table's D call of TRBD2 was not tested on the DNA. TRBV21-1 is noted as a pseudogene. This CDR3 region has 13 residues. The CDR3 loop is CASSIPRVDTQYF. CDR3 DNA: TGTGCCAGCAGCATCCCCCGGGTGGATACGCAGTATTTT.

The rearrangement joins TRBV29-1 to TRBJ2-7, with 9 bases that match TRBD2. The CDR3 covers 13 residues. The germline V gene has CDR1 SQVTM and CDR2 ANQGSEA. V was pared by 3 bases and J by 1 base, with 1 base of the junction left unmatched. The chain's CDR3 is CSVETSGSYEQYF. For the CDR3, the DNA is TGCAGCGTTGAGACTAGCGGTTCCTACGAGCAGTACTTC.

The V and J genes are TRBV6-1 and TRBJ1-2, with 10 nucleotides matching TRBD1. The CDR3 contains 15 residues. Germline-derived CDR1 and CDR2 are MNHNS and SASEGT. The V gene end was trimmed by 5 bases and the J gene end by 5 bases; junction bases not matched to a gene: 8. The CDR3 bases are TGTGCCAGCAGTAACCGGGACAGGGGATGGTATGGCTACACCTTC. This translates into CASSNRDRGWYGYTF.

V and J are TRBV6-5 and TRBJ1-3; D is ambiguous. Deletions cut 0 bases from V and 3 bases from J, with 3 bases between. The CDR3 is made up of 13 amino acids. Germline loops: CDR1 MNHEY, CDR2 SVGAGI. CDR3: CASSYSGGNTIYF. CDR3 sequence (DNA): TGTGCCAGCAGTTACTCCGGTGGAAACACCATATATTTT.

The chain recombines TRBV29-1 with TRBJ1-1; D may be TRBD1 (6 bases). V dropped 3 bases and J dropped 1 base, with 12 bases sitting between them. The CDR3 runs to 14 residues. CDR1 is SQVTM, CDR2 ANQGSEA, per germline. The CDR3 loop is CSVDTGRTNTEAFF. The CDR3 coding sequence is TGCAGCGTTGACACAGGGAGAACGAACACTGAAGCTTTCTTT.

The rearrangement joins TRBV7-8 to TRBJ2-2, with a possible D match to TRBD1 (6 bases). The length of the CDR3 is 12 residues. V shed 6 bases and J shed 7 bases, with 9 bases lying between them. Germline CDR1 SGHVS, CDR2 FQNEAQ. The CDR3 spells CASRRQVGELFF. The CDR3 DNA reads TGTGCCAGCAGACGACAGGTCGGGGAGCTGTTTTTT.

J is TRBJ2-5 and V is TRBV5-5, with D uncertain. Germline values: CDR1 SGHKS, CDR2 YYEKEE (reference sequence). Trimming cost V 0 bases and J 5 bases, with 8 bases left between them. This CDR3 comprises 13 residues. The CDR3 bases are TGTGCCAGCAGCTTGGGACCGTCGGAGACCCAGTACTTC. Amino acids: CASSLGPSETQYF.

V gene TRBV9 combines with J gene TRBJ2-3; no clear D gene. V was cut by 3 bases and J by 1 base, with 12 bases left in between. This CDR3 has 15 residues. CDR1 and CDR2 from the germline V gene are SGDLS and YYNGEE. The CDR3 is CASSGNLQGTDTQYF. The CDR3 DNA reads as TGTGCCAGCAGCGGGAACCTCCAGGGCACAGATACGCAGTATTTT.

V gene TRBV19 combines with J gene TRBJ1-3, with D perhaps TRBD1 (6 bases). The V and J ends lost 5 bases and 1 base respectively, with 15 bases between them. CDR1 is LNHDA, CDR2 SQIVND, per germline (reference sequence). The CDR3 covers 16 residues. CDR3: CASSFLTGSSGNTIYF. For the CDR3, the DNA is TGTGCCAGTAGTTTTCTCACAGGGTCGTCTGGAAACACCATATATTTT.